This T cell receptor (beta chain) derives from a study of blood T cell repertoires in COVID-19. Study-wide context: Sources were T cells, B-cell-depleted T cells, or PBMCs; the material itself was cDNA or gDNA.

The study recruited people aged roughly 18 to 100 years across approximately 24 US areas. What the recovered Cohort 3 donors had was two negative PCRs, clearance, or symptom resolution. Assay used: immunoSEQ multiplex PCR; TCRdb lists only in-frame clones, some missing. The sample consists of about 180,000 clones, about 82% of them appearing once. The CDR3 covers 13 residues. V shed 7 bases and J shed 9 bases, with 13 bases lying between them. The germline gives CDR1 MNHEY, CDR2 SVGAGI. The rearrangement joins TRBV6-5 to TRBJ1-6, with TRBD1 as a possible D gene (6 bases). Sequencing was carried out using PBMCs or T cells enriched from blood (not recorded which). The sequence was collected from a woman in her twenties or thirties who had recovered from COVID-19. In nucleotides, the CDR3 is TGTGCCAGCATAACAGGGAAGTTTTCACCCCTCCACTTT. As protein: CASITGKFSPLHF.